One sample yielded the 26 T cell receptor beta chains listed below, sequenced in a study of somatic mutations in cytotoxic T cells in rheumatoid arthritis. Produced via immunoSEQ multiplex PCR; TCRdb's table is partial and in-frame only. The sample records around 16,000 clones, 75% to 85% being singletons. Sequencing input: CD8+ T cells sorted from blood. The receptors originated from an adult with rheumatoid arthritis.

The chain links TRBV10-3 to TRBJ1-5, with 9 nucleotides matching TRBD1. CDR3 length equals 17 residues. With 4 bases clipped from V and 2 bases from J, the junction kept 9 bases outside the gene matches. Germline-derived CDR1 and CDR2 are ENHRY and SYGVKD. The CDR3 sequence is CAISGSGDRVGNQPQHF. CDR3 coding DNA: TGTGCCATCAGTGGATCCGGGGACAGGGTCGGCAATCAGCCCCAGCATTTT.

The V and J genes are TRBV6-1 and TRBJ1-1; D may be TRBD1 (5 bases). The CDR3 sequence is 13 residues long. Germline assignment: CDR1 MNHNS and CDR2 SASEGT. Trimming took off 1 base at V and 6 bases at J, with 9 bases between the two ends. CDR3 protein: CASSEGKGPEAFF. The CDR3 region has the DNA TGTGCCAGCAGTGAAGGCAAGGGACCTGAAGCTTTCTTT.

The chain joins TRBV11-1 to TRBJ2-2; 9 bases fit TRBD1. This CDR3 contains 15 residues. Looked up from germline, CDR1 is SGHAT and CDR2 is FQDESV (reference sequence). V dropped 6 bases and J dropped 6; count of bases not matched to a gene: 8. CDR3 amino acids: CASRPGTGSSGELFF. The CDR3 DNA is TGTGCCAGCAGGCCCGGGACAGGGTCTTCCGGGGAGCTGTTTTTT. Complete variable domain (other parts from reference TRBV11-1 and TRBJ2-2): EAEVAQSPRYKITEKSQAVAFWCDPISGHATLYWYRQILGQGPELLVQFQDESVVDDSQLPKDRFSAERLKGVDSTLKIQPAELGDSAMYLCASRPGTGSSGELFFGEGSRLTVL.

Only a few counts were recorded for this clone. The chain recombines TRBV28 with TRBJ1-2; D call uncertain. There are 13 residues in the CDR3. CDR1 MDHEN and CDR2 SYDVKM come from the germline V gene. Trimming stripped 8 bases from V and 0 bases from J, with 10 bases between. CDR3 coding DNA: TGTGCCAGCTCCCGAAACTCTAACTATGGCTACACCTTC. This sequence encodes CASSRNSNYGYTF.

This chain joins TRBV21-1 and TRBJ1-1. TRBV21-1 is designated a pseudogene. The CDR3 is 16 residues long. The CDR3 protein is CASSKALGPCNTEAFF. The CDR3 coding sequence is TGTGCCAGCAGCAAAGCGCTGGGACCTTGTAACACTGAAGCTTTCTTT.

The genes are TRBV2 and TRBJ1-2; D is unclear. V was cut by 4 bases and J by 6 bases, with 12 bases left in between. CDR1 and CDR2 from the germline V gene are SNHLY and FYNNEI. The CDR3 runs to 13 residues. This CDR3 is CASSAKLFDGYTF. The CDR3 nucleotides are TGTGCCAGCAGTGCCAAATTGTTCGATGGCTACACCTTC.

This rearrangement joins TRBV28 to TRBJ1-3, with 7 bases matching TRBD1. The CDR3 extends over 17 amino acids. The V gene end was trimmed by 6 bases and the J gene end by 4 bases; junction bases not matched to a gene: 15. Germline CDR1 is MDHEN and CDR2 is SYDVKM. The DNA for the CDR3 is TGTGCCAGCAGCCCGGAGACAGGGTACATCAGAGGAAACACCATATATTTT. It is translated as CASSPETGYIRGNTIYF.

The chain joins TRBV7-6 to TRBJ2-3; no reliable D call. Trimming left V 5 bases short and J 10 bases short, with 13 bases between. This CDR3 has 12 residues. Looked up from germline, CDR1 is SGHVS and CDR2 is FNYEAQ. DNA of the CDR3: TGTGCCAGCAGCACCAGTACCTTTGCGCAGTATTTT. Translating it yields CASSTSTFAQYF.

The chain links TRBV7-2 to TRBJ2-1; D gene ambiguous. Germline CDR1 SGHTA, CDR2 FQGNSA. The V and J ends lost 1 base and 4 bases respectively, with 8 bases between them. This CDR3 is built from 14 residues. The CDR3 sequence: CASSLVGIYNEQFF. CDR3 nucleotide sequence: TGTGCCAGCAGCTTAGTCGGAATTTACAATGAGCAGTTCTTC.

The rearrangement uses TRBV10-3 and TRBJ2-3; D uncertain. This CDR3 spans 13 amino acids. Germline CDR1 and CDR2: ENHRY and SYGVKD. Between the trimmed V and J ends, which lost 7 bases and 4 bases, there was a span of 12 bases. The CDR3 DNA is TGTGCCATCACCTCTGGGATAGCAGATACGCAGTATTTT. It codes for CAITSGIADTQYF.

The chain has TRBV2 and TRBJ1-2; the D gene is possibly TRBD1 (5 bases). Per the germline V gene, CDR1 is SNHLY and CDR2 is FYNNEI. This CDR3 is built from 17 residues. V was clipped by 8 bases and J by 8 bases, with 30 bases between them. CDR3 residues: CASGAVCPRPLHRGYTF. CDR3 DNA sequence: TGTGCCAGCGGGGCCGTTTGCCCTAGGCCTCTCCACCGGGGCTACACCTTC.

This clone was observed a handful of times. J is TRBJ1-1 and V is TRBV16; tentatively, D is TRBD1 (5 bases). The V and J ends lost 3 bases and 5 bases respectively, with 16 bases between them. Looked up from germline, CDR1 is KGHSY and CDR2 is FQNENV. The CDR3 consists of 15 residues. CDR3 DNA: TGTGCCAGCAGCCAGCGTGGAGGGGCCTGGACTGAAGCTTTCTTT. Translating it yields CASSQRGGAWTEAFF.

By share of the sample, this clone is medium-sized. The chain combines TRBV10-3 with TRBJ1-1, with TRBD1 matching 7 bases. The CDR3 is 16 amino acids. Germline V CDR1 and CDR2: ENHRY, SYGVKD. After removal of 6 bases from V and 3 bases from J, the junction contained 13 bases not matched to a gene. This chain's CDR3 is CAISATGDWLHTEAFF. CDR3 DNA: TGTGCCATCAGCGCTACAGGGGACTGGCTTCACACTGAAGCTTTCTTT.

The chain is built from TRBV13 and TRBJ2-7, with 10 bases matching TRBD1. Germline V gives CDR1 PRHDT, CDR2 FYEKMQ (reference sequence). This CDR3 is 15 amino acids long. The V segment lost 0 bases and the J segment 2 bases; nucleotides outside the gene matches: 1. DNA of the CDR3: TGTGCCAGCAGCTTAGGTGGACAGGGGGCCTACGAGCAGTACTTC. Amino acids: CASSLGGQGAYEQYF.

This clone is a singleton in its sample. The rearrangement joins TRBV5-4 to TRBJ2-7; D not resolved. The CDR3 spans 13 residues. Trimming cost V 0 bases and J 6 bases, with 10 bases left between them. The V gene's germline CDR1 is SGHNT and CDR2 YYREEE (reference sequence). CDR3 loop: CASSLEAVVEQYF. CDR3 DNA sequence: TGTGCCAGCAGCTTGGAGGCTGTAGTCGAGCAGTACTTC.

This chain links TRBV5-4 with TRBJ2-1; TRBD2 matches 11 bases. With V trimmed by 4 bases and J by 7 bases, 7 bases remained unmatched. Germline-derived CDR1 and CDR2 are SGHNT and YYREEE (reference sequence). This CDR3 spans 15 amino acids. CDR3 sequence (DNA): TGTGCCAGCAGCCTTAGCGGGAGGGCCACGAATGAGCAGTTCTTC. Residues: CASSLSGRATNEQFF.

J is TRBJ2-1 and V is TRBV9, with no clear D. V was pared by 0 bases and J by 8 bases, with 12 bases between. The CDR3 totals 14 residues. Germline CDR1 and CDR2: SGDLS and YYNGEE. In nucleotides, the CDR3 is TGTGCCAGCAGCGTAGCTCTTAGCACCCATGAGCAGTTCTTC. This gives the protein CASSVALSTHEQFF.

The gene calls are TRBV2 and TRBJ2-7, with D possibly being TRBD2 (5 bases). The CDR3 contains 15 residues. Germline V lookup: CDR1 SNHLY, CDR2 FYNNEI. V lost 3 bases, J lost 3 bases, and 15 bases lay in between. CDR3 nucleotide sequence: TGTGCCAGCAGTGATACCGGGGTACCAAACTACGAGCAGTACTTC. Translated, it gives CASSDTGVPNYEQYF.

The gene calls are TRBV27 and TRBJ2-7; maybe TRBD1 (5 bases). Germline V gene lookup returns CDR1 MNHEY and CDR2 SMNVEV (reference sequence). This CDR3 has 16 amino acids. Trimming cost V 4 bases and J 0 bases, with 16 bases left between them. The CDR3 sequence is CASSSTAYSSSYEQYF. The CDR3 DNA reads as TGTGCCAGCAGTTCGACAGCTTATTCCAGCTCCTACGAGCAGTACTTC.

By frequency in the sample, this clone is medium-sized. The rearrangement uses TRBV11-2 and TRBJ2-7; 9 nucleotides line up with TRBD1. The CDR3 runs 14 residues. Germline loops: CDR1 SGHAT, CDR2 FQNNGV. V lost 6 bases, J lost 2 bases, and 5 bases stayed unmatched. The CDR3 spells CASRPGQGAYEQYF. In DNA form, the CDR3 reads TGTGCCAGCAGACCGGGACAGGGCGCCTACGAGCAGTACTTC.

This chain connects TRBV28 to TRBJ2-5; D might be TRBD2 (6 bases). The V gene's germline CDR1 is MDHEN and CDR2 SYDVKM. The CDR3 loop spans 14 amino acids. The V end lost 6 bases, the J end lost 0 bases, and 11 bases lay between the germline ends. In DNA, the CDR3 is TGTGCCAGCAGCCGGGGGACGTACCAAGAGACCCAGTACTTC. It encodes CASSRGTYQETQYF.

V gene TRBV15 combines with J gene TRBJ2-7; 7 bases map to TRBD2. The CDR3 has 15 amino acids. Germline V gene sequence: CDR1 LNHNV, CDR2 YYDKDF (reference sequence). Trimming cost V 1 base and J 3 bases; bases outside gene matches: 6. CDR3 sequence (DNA): TGTGCCACCAGCAGAGGTCCCCCTAGCGGCTACGAGCAGTACTTC. Residues: CATSRGPPSGYEQYF. Full variable domain (remainder filled in from reference TRBV15 and TRBJ2-7): DAMVIQNPRYQVTQFGKPVTLSCSQTLNHNVMYWYQQKSSQAPKLLFHYYDKDFNNEADTPDNFQSRRPNTSFCFLDIRSPGLGDTAMYLCATSRGPPSGYEQYFGPGTRLTVT.

The J gene is TRBJ2-7, the V gene TRBV13; 7 bases are shared with TRBD2. The CDR3 extends over 14 amino acids. Germline assignment: CDR1 PRHDT and CDR2 FYEKMQ (reference sequence). J lost 6 bases, V lost 3 bases, and 8 bases had no gene match. The CDR3 DNA reads as TGTGCCAGCAGCTTTCGGGGGAGGGCCGGCGAGCAGTACTTC. As protein: CASSFRGRAGEQYF.

This chain joins TRBV7-9 and TRBJ1-4; D not certain. Trimming removed 5 bases at V and 3 bases at J, with 13 bases between. This CDR3 is 15 amino acids long. In germline, CDR1 is SEHNR, CDR2 FQNEAQ (reference sequence). In nucleotides, the CDR3 is TGTGCCAGCAGCGCTGCGAGTGGACCTAATGAAAAACTGTTTTTT. The encoded protein is CASSAASGPNEKLFF.

The chain employs TRBV7-9 and TRBJ1-2; no clear D. This CDR3 contains 12 residues. CDR1 is SEHNR, CDR2 FQNEAQ, per germline (reference sequence). Trimming cost V 5 bases and J 5 bases, with 9 bases left between them. The CDR3 DNA is TGTGCCAGCAGCCCCACCGGGTATGGCTACACCTTC. Protein product: CASSPTGYGYTF.

J is TRBJ1-2 and V is TRBV19; D not certain. V shed 3 bases and J shed 9 bases, with 17 bases lying between them. Per germline, CDR1 LNHDA and CDR2 SQIVND (reference sequence). The CDR3 is 14 amino acids. The CDR3 DNA is TGTGCCAGTAGTATGGAAGAGGGTGAGCATCGCTACACCTTC. As protein: CASSMEEGEHRYTF.